What follows describes a single TCR beta chain. Its antigen is not identified. At one boundary the junction diverges from the germline segment, which might be a read error. These data belong to a study of tumor-infiltrating lymphocytes in primary liver carcinoma. From around 520 ng of total RNA, TCR beta-specific cDNA was reverse-transcribed using a constant-region primer. It was through three nested multiplex PCR rounds of slightly modified ARM-PCR that TCR beta libraries arose. Forward primers for TRBV1-TRBV30 and a C-beta reverse primer served the first two PCR rounds, at around 9 cycles each. Each CDR3 protein gets one entry after TCRdb re-called the multiplex PCR reads with MiXCR. This sample carries about 210,000 distinct CDR3 sequences, roughly 61% of them seen once, and the ten largest clones take roughly 6.4%. Findings and caveats of the study: Samples were bulk unsorted, so CD4+ and CD8+ repertoires were not compared. It was tumor-adjacent and tumor-blood pairs that overlapped less than tumor region pairs did.

This CDR3 spans 17 amino acids. Germline CDR1 and CDR2: SGHAT and FQNNGV. The study extracted blood RNA from unsorted whole blood and also extracted germline DNA. It was before surgery that four milliliters of peripheral blood were collected. The rearrangement links TRBV11-2 to TRBJ2-1, with D tentatively TRBD2 (6 bases). Input material: peripheral blood. This TCR came from an older woman with primary liver carcinoma and hepatitis B virus infection. For the CDR3, the DNA is TGTGACAGCAGCCCCCTCCTTCTGGCGGGAACTTACAATGAGCAGTTCTTC. Its protein is CDSSPLLLAGTYNEQFF. The full variable domain, rest sourced from reference TRBV11-2 and TRBJ2-1, is EAGVAQSPRYKIIEKRQSVAFWCNPISGHATLYWYQQILGQGPKLLIQFQNNGVVDDSQLPKDRFSAERLKGVDSTLKIQPAKLEDSAVYLCDSSPLLLAGTYNEQFFGPGTRLTVL.